This T cell receptor (beta chain) originates from a study of T cells after yellow fever vaccination (dated by TCRdb to about 2019). About the study as a whole: The SMART-Seq v4 Ultra Low Input RNA kit was used to prepare libraries from fractions with low cell numbers. To follow T-cell clones before and after primary and booster YFV17D yellow fever vaccination, bulk TCR alpha and beta repertoires were sequenced over time. Two healthy male donors made up the cohort, one aged 18 to 30 years and the other aged 30 to 40 years. Blood was drawn at multiple timepoints before and after primary and secondary immunization, with bulk PBMC replicates and cell subsets isolated.

This clonotype was counted ten times or more. The antigen it binds to is not known. No much larger clonotype is one base removed from it; base qualities were not supplied. Overall study results and their limits: A small fraction of clonotypes appeared in both the CD4 and CD8 compartments, likely as a result of convergent recombination. Most clones expanded after primary vaccination (approximately 96% of CD4 and 88% of CD8) were re-detected after the booster, suggesting that broad memory maintenance occurred. Computational filtering was required because FACS-sorted repertoires could contain abundant contaminating clonotypes from the bulk population. The secondary T-cell response was found to be weaker but faster than the primary response, with a peak reached on day 5 rather than on day 15. Because the study included only a couple of donors, the extent to which the findings can be generalized is limited.

This specimen's treatment or condition label, interpreted: live attenuated yellow fever vaccine strain. At each blood-draw timepoint, two biological replicates of bulk PBMCs were collected. PBMCs were isolated from peripheral blood using a standard Ficoll-Paque protocol. TriZol was used to extract RNA from bulk PBMCs, from CD4 and CD8 fractions, and from dextramer-positive and dextramer-negative fractions. These reads were obtained on an Illumina NovaSeq 6000. TCR cDNA was synthesized by 5'RACE template switching, which introduced a universal primer site and unique molecular identifiers. Priming of cDNA synthesis was performed from both the TCR alpha and TCR beta constant segments. Library amplification involved two PCR steps, and the second step added sample barcodes and sequencing adapters. Sequencing of the libraries was done on either Illumina HiSeq 2500 (2x100 bp) or NovaSeq (2x150 bp). In the paper's pipeline: Demultiplexing of reads and collapsing into UMI consensus sequences were performed with MIGEC, and V(D)J alignment was carried out with MiXCR. Vaccine-responding clonotypes were defined with edgeR using replicate PBMC samples, requiring FDR below 0.01 and a log2 fold change above 5 up to day 15. Each bulk clonotype received a CD4 or CD8 identity based on whether the sequenced CD4 or CD8 repertoire contained that clonotype at higher abundance. In-frame beta chains were kept once TCRdb had trimmed the public reads at Q25 with fastp and called clones with MiXCR. Rows with one shared CDR3 protein collapse into an entry with the most common genes and DNA. TCRdb's processing, not the study's, gives the V and J calls here. This sample holds around 310,000 distinct CDR3 sequences; 3% to 4.5% were observed only once. The ten largest clones represent 24% of the sample.

There are 16 amino acids in the CDR3, from cysteine to phenylalanine inclusive. Only the CDR3 portion is preserved as DNA: 48 bases, with reading frame beginning at the first base. Looking up the germline V gene yields CDR1 SGHRS and CDR2 YFSETQ. Trimming takes 4 bases from V and 2 bases from J, and the germline ends sit 16 bases apart. Sequenced material: PBMCs, taken 5 days after the yellow fever booster vaccination. The sequence is built from TRBV5-1 and TRBJ1-5; TRBD1 is a possible D gene, resting on 6 matching bases. The receptor's source is a man aged 18 to 35 who received the YFV17D yellow fever vaccine. The CDR3 sequence is CASSPNTGIGNQPQHF. The DNA sequence is TGCGCCAGCAGCCCGAACACAGGGATCGGCAATCAGCCCCAGCATTTT.